The rows below give T cell receptor beta chains drawn from one sample of a study of T and B cells in COVID-19 patients. TCRdb re-derived calls from the multiplex PCR reads in MiXCR, one entry per CDR3 protein. Altogether approximately 3,000 distinct CDR3 sequences are present, 22% being singletons, with the ten largest covering about 17%. The material sequenced was blood. The receptors were sampled from a human donor with active COVID-19. The conserved cysteine and the conserved F or W are not part of the CDR3 here. D genes are given only for firm matches.

j_call: TRBJ2-5
v_call: TRBV6-5
d_call: TRBD1
cdr3_aa: ASRGQGATQETQY

j_call: TRBJ1-6
v_call: TRBV5-1
d_call: TRBD1
cdr3_aa: ASSLNADRGGGSPLH

j_call: TRBJ2-7
v_call: TRBV5-6
d_call: TRBD1
cdr3_aa: ASSLAGGQGTNEQY

j_call: TRBJ1-4
v_call: TRBV19
d_call: TRBD1
cdr3_aa: ASSIGMGQANEKLF

j_call: TRBJ2-7
v_call: TRBV19
d_call: TRBD2
cdr3_aa: ASSILAGPYEQY

j_call: TRBJ2-4
v_call: TRBV20-1
d_call: TRBD1
cdr3_aa: SAWDRGAHLAKNIQY

j_call: TRBJ1-2
v_call: TRBV19
d_call: TRBD1
cdr3_aa: ASSLGQGRYGYT

j_call: TRBJ2-7
v_call: TRBV15
d_call: .
cdr3_aa: ATSTGTISYEQY

j_call: TRBJ1-1
v_call: TRBV27
d_call: .
cdr3_aa: ASSLYANTEAF

j_call: TRBJ2-5
v_call: TRBV20-1
d_call: .
cdr3_aa: SALGGASLSETQY

j_call: TRBJ2-7
v_call: TRBV6-5
d_call: .
cdr3_aa: ASSYSRADSRYEQY

j_call: TRBJ2-1
v_call: TRBV6-5
d_call: TRBD1
cdr3_aa: ATIRGYEQF

j_call: TRBJ2-2
v_call: TRBV11-2
d_call: .
cdr3_aa: ASSIRTGTHTGELF

j_call: TRBJ1-3
v_call: TRBV18
d_call: .
cdr3_aa: ASSPQGFGNTIY

j_call: TRBJ1-3
v_call: TRBV4-3
d_call: .
cdr3_aa: ASSQDRVTGNTIY

j_call: TRBJ2-1
v_call: TRBV19
d_call: TRBD2
cdr3_aa: ASSMGGELNEQF

j_call: TRBJ2-7
v_call: TRBV6-5
d_call: TRBD1
cdr3_aa: ASRPGQANDEQY

j_call: TRBJ2-3
v_call: TRBV20-1
d_call: .
cdr3_aa: SARGQAGSPDTQY

j_call: TRBJ2-7
v_call: TRBV5-1
d_call: .
cdr3_aa: ASSLEQIYEQY

j_call: TRBJ1-1
v_call: TRBV7-2
d_call: .
cdr3_aa: ASSQQRNTEAF

j_call: TRBJ2-3
v_call: TRBV27
d_call: .
cdr3_aa: ASSLIRGGWGSDTQY

j_call: TRBJ2-5
v_call: TRBV29-1
d_call: TRBD2
cdr3_aa: SERLAGVETQY

j_call: TRBJ2-7
v_call: TRBV20-1
d_call: TRBD1
cdr3_aa: SAEDRSSSYEQY

j_call: TRBJ2-7
v_call: TRBV6-5
d_call: TRBD2
cdr3_aa: ASSFSTTSGGSYEQY

j_call: TRBJ1-5
v_call: TRBV12-3/TRBV12-4
d_call: .
cdr3_aa: ASSYGGSNQPQH

j_call: TRBJ2-2
v_call: TRBV29-1
d_call: .
cdr3_aa: SLPSYRGQNTGELF

j_call: TRBJ2-7
v_call: TRBV27
d_call: TRBD2
cdr3_aa: ASRASGSYEQY

j_call: TRBJ2-3
v_call: TRBV12-3/TRBV12-4
d_call: .
cdr3_aa: ASSLDSQSTQY

j_call: TRBJ1-1
v_call: TRBV6-6
d_call: .
cdr3_aa: ASSQRGMGTEAF

j_call: TRBJ2-4
v_call: TRBV19
d_call: .
cdr3_aa: ASSIEGGMSKNIQY

j_call: TRBJ1-2
v_call: TRBV7-9
d_call: .
cdr3_aa: AISWTEGYNYGYT